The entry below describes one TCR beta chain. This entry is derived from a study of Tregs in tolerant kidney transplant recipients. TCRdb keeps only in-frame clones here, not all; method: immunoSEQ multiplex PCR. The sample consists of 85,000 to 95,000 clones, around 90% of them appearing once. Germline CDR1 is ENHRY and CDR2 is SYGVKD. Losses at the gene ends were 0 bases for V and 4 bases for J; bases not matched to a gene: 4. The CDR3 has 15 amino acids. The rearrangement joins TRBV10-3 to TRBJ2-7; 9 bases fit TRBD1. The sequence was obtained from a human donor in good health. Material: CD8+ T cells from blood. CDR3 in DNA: TGTGCCATCAGTGAGTCGGGACAGGGAGGGTACGAGCAGTACTTC. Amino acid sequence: CAISESGQGGYEQYF.